These T cell receptor beta chains were read from a single sample in a study of T cell changes during pregnancy in multiple sclerosis. Assay used: immunoSEQ multiplex PCR; TCRdb lists only in-frame clones, some missing. The profile shows under 95,000 clones, around 90% of them singletons. Material: CD4+ T cells from peripheral blood mononuclear cells, obtained before pregnancy. The receptors were sampled from a female donor with multiple sclerosis, enrolled in a pregnancy study. The CDR3 runs from the conserved cysteine through the conserved F or W. Each record gives: CDR3 protein, CDR3 DNA, J gene, D gene, V gene, clone size. D genes are given only for firm matches. Size values are once, few and many counts, or a class for expanded clones, and some rows have none.

CASRGARGETQYF,TGTGCCAGCAGGGGCGCGCGGGGGGAGACCCAGTACTTC,TRBJ2-5,TRBD2,TRBV6-6,-
CASSLSNYGYTF,TGTGCCAGCAGCTTGAGTAACTATGGCTACACCTTC,TRBJ1-2,-,TRBV11-1,-
CASSKGGSGANVLTF,TGTGCCAGCAGCAAGGGAGGCTCTGGGGCCAACGTCCTGACTTTC,TRBJ2-6,-,TRBV7-3,-
CASSEVRGTATNEKLFF,TGTGCCAGTAGCGAAGTTAGAGGGACTGCAACTAATGAAAAACTGTTTTTT,TRBJ1-4,-,TRBV19,-
CASTSQGSNQPQHF,TGTGCCAGTACTTCACAGGGGAGCAATCAGCCCCAGCATTTT,TRBJ1-5,TRBD1,TRBV19,-
CASSSGTGFSYEQYF,TGTGCCAGCAGCTCCGGGACAGGTTTCTCTTACGAGCAGTACTTC,TRBJ2-7,TRBD1,TRBV7-9,once
CASSFGLEPHNEQFF,TGTGCCAGCAGCTTCGGCCTGGAGCCCCACAATGAGCAGTTCTTC,TRBJ2-1,-,TRBV7-3,-
CASSDKRSSGANVLTF,TGCGCCAGCAGCGATAAGAGGAGCTCTGGGGCCAACGTCCTGACTTTC,TRBJ2-6,-,TRBV5-1,-
CASSRTGTVHDSPLHF,TGTGCCAGCAGCCGTACCGGGACAGTACACGATTCACCCCTCCACTTT,TRBJ1-6,TRBD1,TRBV5-5,-
CASSPDRDSYEQYF,TGTGCCAGCAGCCCGGACAGGGACTCCTACGAGCAGTACTTC,TRBJ2-7,TRBD1,TRBV7-3,-
CASNTRDSQNYEQYF,TGCGCCAGCAACACCCGGGACAGCCAAAACTACGAGCAGTACTTC,TRBJ2-7,TRBD1,TRBV4-3,-
CASSLRAGRTDTQYF,TGTGCCAGCAGCTTACGGGCGGGACGCACAGATACGCAGTATTTT,TRBJ2-3,-,TRBV13,-
CASSGQERPSNYGYTF,TGTGCCAGCAGTGGACAGGAGAGACCCTCTAACTATGGCTACACCTTC,TRBJ1-2,-,TRBV6-1,-
CASSRGPAYNYGYTF,TGCGCCAGCAGCCGGGGTCCGGCGTATAACTATGGCTACACCTTC,TRBJ1-2,-,TRBV5-1,-
CASSPRTGVTNTEAFF,TGTGCCAGTAGTCCCCGGACAGGGGTAACGAACACTGAAGCTTTCTTT,TRBJ1-1,TRBD1,TRBV19,few
CASRVGPMNTEAFF,TGTGCCAGCCGGGTAGGGCCCATGAACACTGAAGCTTTCTTT,TRBJ1-1,-,TRBV9,-
CASSPMERPANEQYF,TGTGCCAGCTCACCAATGGAGCGGCCGGCCAACGAGCAGTACTTC,TRBJ2-7,-,TRBV18,-
CASSSQTGGTDTQYF,TGTGCCAGCAGCTCACAGACAGGGGGCACAGATACGCAGTATTTT,TRBJ2-3,TRBD1,TRBV7-2,-
CALKTGPDYGYTF,TGTGCCCTCAAGACAGGGCCAGACTATGGCTACACCTTC,TRBJ1-2,TRBD1,TRBV5-4,-
CASSQGGEGTQYF,TGTGCCAGCAGCCAAGGGGGAGAAGGGACCCAGTACTTC,TRBJ2-5,-,TRBV28,-
CASSLTSSYEQYF,TGTGCCAGCAGTTTGACTAGCTCCTACGAGCAGTACTTC,TRBJ2-7,-,TRBV28,-
CASSDWRLAEYNEQFF,TGTGCCAGCAGTGATTGGAGACTAGCGGAGTACAATGAGCAGTTCTTC,TRBJ2-1,TRBD2,TRBV25-1,-